A selection of T cell receptor beta chains follows, all from one sample in a study of blood T cell repertoires in COVID-19. Assay used: immunoSEQ multiplex PCR; TCRdb lists only in-frame clones, some missing. The sample lists 130,000 or so clones, approximately 80% occurring once. Sequences were obtained from peripheral blood. The receptors originated from a man aged 45-60 years with acute or convalescent COVID-19. The conserved cysteine and the conserved F or W are not part of the CDR3 here.

v_call	j_call	cdr3_aa
TRBV2	TRBJ2-3	ASKFRDTDTQY
TRBV5-4	TRBJ2-4	ASSLTGRDIQY
TRBV15	TRBJ1-4	ATSTNFDRDHEKLF
TRBV5-1	TRBJ1-4	ASSFEGRGEKLF
TRBV24-1	TRBJ2-1	ATSDFGGGEQF
TRBV11-3	TRBJ2-3	ASSPSRSGTADTQY
TRBV4-1	TRBJ1-1	ASHRVVENTEAF
TRBV6-5	TRBJ1-5	ASSFAGYNQPQH
TRBV30	TRBJ2-1	AWLKGAEYNEQF
TRBV15	TRBJ1-3	ATSRGGGGNTIY
TRBV19	TRBJ2-5	ASSIAFGVTLETQY
TRBV27	TRBJ2-1	ASSFSGNYNEQF
TRBV4-2	TRBJ2-3	ASSQDIAGSSTDTQY
TRBV27	TRBJ1-2	ASSLDRSGGYT
TRBV7-8	TRBJ2-5	ASSLGTVGSQETQY